This TCR beta chain originates from a study of cytomegalovirus exposure and HLA in healthy donors. On the study more broadly: T cells numbering approximately 170 million yielded some 110 million unique TCR beta sequences in an earlier analysis. General study points: TCR beta V- and J-gene trimming was later associated with a missense DCLRE1C variant. Previously analyzed data showed that most TCR beta V segments were productive at a frequency of about 90% or about 30%.

Trimming cost V 3 bases and J 0 bases, with 6 bases left between them. CDR1 and CDR2 (germline): SGHVS, FNYEAQ. This CDR3 has 15 amino acids. Of note for this clone: The antigen is undetermined.

Amplification used 60 Vbeta primers and 13 Jbeta primers. The data were produced by immunoSEQ multiplex PCR, yet TCRdb's version contains in-frame clones alone and is incomplete. The data show some 66,000 clones, around four fifths seen once. The source is a middle-aged man in good health and CMV-seronegative. The sample consisted of PBMCs. V gene TRBV7-6 combines with J gene TRBJ2-6; no clear D. CDR3 region: CASSFVNSGANVLTF. The CDR3 nucleotides are TGTGCCAGCAGCTTCGTAAACTCTGGGGCCAACGTCCTGACTTTC.